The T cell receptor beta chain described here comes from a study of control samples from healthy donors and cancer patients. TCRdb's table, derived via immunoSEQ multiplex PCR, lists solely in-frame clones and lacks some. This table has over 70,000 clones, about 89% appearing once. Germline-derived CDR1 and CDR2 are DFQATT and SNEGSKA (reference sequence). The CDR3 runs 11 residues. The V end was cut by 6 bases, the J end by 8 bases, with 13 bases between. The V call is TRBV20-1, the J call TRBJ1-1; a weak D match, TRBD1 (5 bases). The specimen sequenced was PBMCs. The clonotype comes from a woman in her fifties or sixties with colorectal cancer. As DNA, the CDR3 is TGCAGTGCACCCCTAGGGGCCGAAGCTTTCTTT. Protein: CSAPLGAEAFF.